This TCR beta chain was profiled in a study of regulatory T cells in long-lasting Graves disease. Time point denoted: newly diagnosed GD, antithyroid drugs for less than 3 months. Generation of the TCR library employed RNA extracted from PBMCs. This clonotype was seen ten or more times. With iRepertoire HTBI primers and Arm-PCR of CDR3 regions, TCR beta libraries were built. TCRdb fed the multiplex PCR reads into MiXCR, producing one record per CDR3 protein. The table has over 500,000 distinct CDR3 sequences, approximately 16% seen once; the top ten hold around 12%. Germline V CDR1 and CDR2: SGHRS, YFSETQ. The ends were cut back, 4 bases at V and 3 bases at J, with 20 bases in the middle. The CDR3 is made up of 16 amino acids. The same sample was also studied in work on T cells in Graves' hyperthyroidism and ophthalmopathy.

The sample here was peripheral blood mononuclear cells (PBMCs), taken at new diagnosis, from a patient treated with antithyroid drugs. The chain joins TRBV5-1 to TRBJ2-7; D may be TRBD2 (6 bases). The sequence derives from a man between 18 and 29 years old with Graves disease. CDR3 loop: CASSPGGPLSHYEQYF. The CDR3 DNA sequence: TGCGCCAGCAGCCCCGGGGGACCCCTGTCTCACTACGAGCAGTACTTC.